The TCR beta chain under discussion was sequenced for a study of blood T cell repertoires in COVID-19. Study background: The United States, Italy and Spain provided the acute and convalescent COVID-19 samples. In each case, the material was cDNA or gDNA derived from T cells, B-cell-depleted T cells, or PBMCs.

This CDR3 is 14 amino acids long. V shed 0 bases and J 9 bases; nucleotides not matched to a gene: 6. Germline V lookup: CDR1 LGHDT, CDR2 YNNKEL (reference sequence). Original data processing: Reference gene primers were amplified, and this amplification served to estimate nucleated cell counts. The table came from immunoSEQ multiplex PCR; TCRdb's copy has only in-frame clones and leaves some out. The DNA was the basis for D and trimming; V, J and clone size are from that table. The table records about 170,000 clones, 88% of them present only once. Sequencing was done on a sample of peripheral blood. This receptor was identified in a man in his fifties who had recovered from COVID-19. The rearrangement links TRBV3-1 (or the pseudogene TRBV3-2) to TRBJ2-7; TRBD1 agrees at 9 bases. The CDR3 here is CASSQEAGTGRQYF. The DNA of the CDR3 is TGTGCCAGCAGCCAAGAGGCGGGGACAGGGAGGCAGTACTTC.